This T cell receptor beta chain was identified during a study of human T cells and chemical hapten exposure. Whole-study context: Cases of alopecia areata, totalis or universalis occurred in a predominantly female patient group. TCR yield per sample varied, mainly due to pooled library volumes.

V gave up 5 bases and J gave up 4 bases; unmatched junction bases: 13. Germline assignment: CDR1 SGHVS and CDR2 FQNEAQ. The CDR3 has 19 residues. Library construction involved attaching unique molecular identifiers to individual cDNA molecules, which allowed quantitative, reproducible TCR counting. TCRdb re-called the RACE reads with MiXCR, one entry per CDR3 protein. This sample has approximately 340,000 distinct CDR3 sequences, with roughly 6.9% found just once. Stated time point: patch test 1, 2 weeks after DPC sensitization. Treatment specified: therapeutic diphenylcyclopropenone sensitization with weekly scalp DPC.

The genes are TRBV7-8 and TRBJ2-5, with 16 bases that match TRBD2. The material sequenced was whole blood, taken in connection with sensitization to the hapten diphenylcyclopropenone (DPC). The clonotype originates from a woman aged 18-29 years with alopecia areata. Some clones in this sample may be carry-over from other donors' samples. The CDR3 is CASSTPLGLAGGHGETQYF. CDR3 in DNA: TGTGCCAGCAGCACCCCGCTGGGACTAGCGGGGGGGCACGGAGAGACCCAGTACTTC.